The 21 T cell receptor beta chains in this list originate from one sample, sequenced in a study of blood T cell repertoires in COVID-19. Repertoires were generated with immunoSEQ multiplex PCR, while TCRdb's copy carries only in-frame clones and drops some. The repertoire has fewer than 140,000 clones, roughly two thirds of them found once; the top ten carry approximately 0.87%. Sequencing input: peripheral blood. These TCRs come from a human donor with acute or convalescent COVID-19. The donor label of this sample is uncertain.

The chain joins TRBV9 to TRBJ1-1; TRBD1 matches at 7 bases. Germline values: CDR1 SGDLS, CDR2 YYNGEE. The CDR3 runs to 15 residues. The V gene end was trimmed by 5 bases and the J gene end by 5 bases; junction bases not matched to a gene: 12. Here the CDR3 reads CASRYAGTVGTEAFF. The CDR3 DNA is TGTGCCAGCAGGTACGCCGGGACAGTGGGAACTGAAGCTTTCTTT.

This clone was found a few times. The gene calls are TRBV28 and TRBJ2-1; 8 nucleotides agree with TRBD1. This CDR3 has 16 residues. V was clipped by 5 bases and J by 4 bases; unmatched bases: 10. CDR1 is MDHEN, CDR2 SYDVKM, per germline. This CDR3 is CASSPPRQGPYNEQFF. The CDR3, as DNA: TGTGCCAGCAGTCCTCCCCGACAGGGGCCGTACAATGAGCAGTTCTTC.

The CDR3: CASSSLSNYGYTF. In DNA form, the CDR3 reads TGCGCCAGCAGCTCCTTATCCAACTATGGCTACACCTTC. This chain uses TRBV5-1 with TRBJ1-2; no clear D gene. The CDR3 spans 13 residues. The germline V and J ends were trimmed by 3 bases and 2 bases, with 8 bases remaining between them. The V gene's germline CDR1 is SGHRS and CDR2 YFSETQ.

This clone rates as medium-sized. V and J are TRBV20-1 and TRBJ1-1, with 9 bases lining up with TRBD1. CDR3 length equals 16 residues. Germline assignment: CDR1 DFQATT and CDR2 SNEGSKA (reference sequence). V lost 3 bases and J lost 4; bases outside the gene matches: 12. CDR3 sequence reads: CSASKGGQGFSTEAFF. CDR3 sequence (DNA): TGCAGTGCTAGTAAGGGCGGACAGGGGTTCAGCACTGAAGCTTTCTTT.

In its sample, this clone was seen once. This chain links TRBV3-1 (or the pseudogene TRBV3-2) with TRBJ2-3; no clear D gene. CDR1 is LGHDT and CDR2 is YNNKEL in the germline V gene (reference sequence). Trimming stripped 4 bases from V and 2 bases from J, with 19 bases between. The CDR3 totals 17 residues. This chain's CDR3 is CASSPSAVNRATDTQYF. The CDR3 coding sequence is TGTGCCAGCAGCCCCAGTGCGGTGAATCGCGCCACAGATACGCAGTATTTT.

The genes are TRBV18 and TRBJ2-5; weak D call: TRBD1 (5 bases). The CDR3 has 15 residues. Germline assignment: CDR1 KGHSH and CDR2 LQKENI. Trimming shortened V by 4 bases and J by 4 bases, and 16 bases separated the two germline ends. The CDR3 is CASSQAGPQGETQYF. The CDR3 nucleotides are TGTGCCAGCTCACAAGCCGGGCCCCAGGGAGAGACCCAGTACTTC.

CDR3 bases: TGTGCCAGCAGCTTAGGGGCGGGACTGGAGACCCAGTACTTC. Protein sequence: CASSLGAGLETQYF. V gene TRBV7-9 combines with J gene TRBJ2-5, with D tentatively TRBD2 (6 bases). From germline, CDR1 is SEHNR and CDR2 FQNEAQ (reference sequence). The CDR3 contains 14 residues. V was trimmed by 1 base and J by 5 bases, leaving 11 bases between them.

The chain combines TRBV3-1 (or the pseudogene TRBV3-2) with TRBJ1-2, with D possibly matching TRBD1 (5 bases). Germline CDR1 LGHDT, CDR2 YNNKEL (reference sequence). Trimming cost V 4 bases and J 7 bases, with 19 bases left between them. The CDR3 loop spans 15 amino acids. The CDR3: CASSRNREGHGGYTF. As DNA, the CDR3 is TGTGCCAGCAGCCGGAATCGGGAGGGGCATGGTGGCTACACCTTC.

The sample holds a few counts of this clone. V is TRBV7-9 and J is TRBJ2-6; D may be TRBD2 (7 bases). Germline lookup yields CDR1 SEHNR and CDR2 FQNEAQ (reference sequence). This CDR3 comprises 16 residues. Trimming shortened V by 5 bases and J by 4 bases, and 15 bases separated the two germline ends. This CDR3 is CASSRAGGRGANVLTF. CDR3 in DNA: TGTGCCAGCAGCCGGGCCGGGGGGCGCGGGGCCAACGTCCTGACTTTC.

This clone showed up just a few times. The J gene is TRBJ2-7, the V gene TRBV6-5, with D possibly matching TRBD2 (5 bases). CDR1 is MNHEY, CDR2 SVGAGI, per germline. V gave up 8 bases and J gave up 4 bases, with 15 bases separating them. This CDR3 has 13 residues. CDR3 amino acids: CASFEGGYYEQYF. CDR3 sequence (DNA): TGTGCCAGCTTCGAGGGCGGGTATTACGAGCAGTACTTC.

The gene calls are TRBV4-1 and TRBJ1-4; TRBD1 matches 9 bases. V was pared by 4 bases and J by 7 bases, with 7 bases of the junction left unmatched. The CDR3 totals 15 residues. The germline V gene encodes CDR1 MGHRA and CDR2 YSYEKL. CDR3 sequence: CASSPQQGAGEKLFF. The CDR3 DNA is TGCGCCAGCAGCCCACAACAGGGGGCAGGTGAAAAACTGTTTTTT.

V is TRBV7-3 and J is TRBJ2-2, with TRBD2 matching 10 bases. The CDR3 consists of 17 residues. V lost 2 bases to trimming and J lost 2 bases; unmatched junction nucleotides: 5. Germline values: CDR1 SGHTA, CDR2 FQGTGA. The DNA of the CDR3 is TGTGCCAGCAGCTTACGGGCTAGCGGGGGTAACACCGGGGAGCTGTTTTTT. As protein: CASSLRASGGNTGELFF.

V usage is TRBV7-9 and J usage is TRBJ1-3; 11 bases fit TRBD1. This CDR3 contains 17 residues. After removal of 4 bases from V and 2 bases from J, the junction contained 7 bases not matched to a gene. CDR1 SEHNR and CDR2 FQNEAQ come from the germline V gene (reference sequence). This CDR3 reads CASSSGDRGNAGNTIYF. CDR3 DNA: TGTGCCAGCAGCTCGGGGGACAGGGGGAACGCTGGAAACACCATATATTTT.

The V gene is TRBV21-1, the J gene TRBJ2-7; the listed D gene, TRBD1, was not tested against the DNA. TRBV21-1 is a pseudogene segment. CDR3 length: 14 residues. The CDR3 nucleotides are TGTGCCAGCAGCCCCTCCGGACAGGGCTACGAGCAGTACGTC. It codes for CASSPSGQGYEQYV.

The genes are TRBV19 and TRBJ1-2; possible D gene TRBD1, 5 bases. The CDR3 is 14 residues long. V was clipped by 3 bases and J by 5 bases, with 13 bases between them. Germline CDR1 LNHDA, CDR2 SQIVND (reference sequence). This CDR3 reads CASSISSGRYGYTF. CDR3 sequence (DNA): TGTGCCAGTAGTATCAGTTCAGGGCGATATGGCTACACCTTC.

This clone was counted a single time. The rearrangement uses TRBV2 and TRBJ1-5, with D maybe TRBD1 (6 bases). V lost 3 bases and J 5 bases, leaving 11 bases between the germline ends. The CDR3 consists of 14 residues. Germline loops: CDR1 SNHLY, CDR2 FYNNEI. In DNA, the CDR3 is TGTGCCAGCAGTGACTCGCCAGGGGATCAGCCCCAGCATTTT. Translating it yields CASSDSPGDQPQHF.

The DNA for the CDR3 is TGTGCCAGCAGCACCGGACAGGGGACGTATGGCTACACCTTC. This translates into CASSTGQGTYGYTF. The chain employs TRBV5-6 and TRBJ1-2; 9 bases line up with TRBD1. With 4 bases clipped from V and 5 bases from J, the junction kept 6 bases outside the gene matches. Germline V gene sequence: CDR1 SGHDT, CDR2 YYEEEE. CDR3 length equals 14 residues.

The CDR3 nucleotides are TGTGCCAGCAGTTCCGGACAGCTGAACACTGAAGCTTTCTTT. Protein product: CASSSGQLNTEAFF. J is TRBJ1-1 and V is TRBV6-5; tentatively, D is TRBD1 (6 bases). Trimming took 4 bases from V and 0 from J, leaving 9 bases between them. Germline values: CDR1 MNHEY, CDR2 SVGAGI. The CDR3 runs 14 residues.

The chain recombines TRBV6-2 or TRBV6-3 with TRBJ1-1, with D maybe TRBD1 (6 bases). Germline V lookup: CDR1 MNHEY, CDR2 SVGEGT. This CDR3 is built from 14 residues. The germline V and J ends were trimmed by 4 bases and 1 base, with 10 bases remaining between them. As DNA, the CDR3 is TGTGCCAGCAGTTCCTGGGACACGAACACTGAAGCTTTCTTT. It specifies CASSSWDTNTEAFF.

The rearrangement links TRBV2 to TRBJ1-6; 8 nucleotides match TRBD1. The CDR3 totals 13 residues. Germline CDR1 is SNHLY and CDR2 is FYNNEI. V shed 5 bases and J 13 bases; nucleotides not matched to a gene: 7. CDR3 nucleotides: TGTGCCAGCAGTTATGGACAGGGAAGGCCCCTCCACTTT. Translated, it gives CASSYGQGRPLHF.

The chain joins TRBV18 to TRBJ1-6; TRBD1 aligns across 7 bases. The CDR3 has 14 residues. From germline, CDR1 is KGHSH and CDR2 LQKENI. The V gene end was trimmed by 4 bases and the J gene end by 4 bases; junction bases not matched to a gene: 1. The CDR3 loop reads CASSQDRYNSPLHF. CDR3 coding DNA: TGTGCCAGCTCACAGGACAGGTATAATTCACCCCTCCACTTT.